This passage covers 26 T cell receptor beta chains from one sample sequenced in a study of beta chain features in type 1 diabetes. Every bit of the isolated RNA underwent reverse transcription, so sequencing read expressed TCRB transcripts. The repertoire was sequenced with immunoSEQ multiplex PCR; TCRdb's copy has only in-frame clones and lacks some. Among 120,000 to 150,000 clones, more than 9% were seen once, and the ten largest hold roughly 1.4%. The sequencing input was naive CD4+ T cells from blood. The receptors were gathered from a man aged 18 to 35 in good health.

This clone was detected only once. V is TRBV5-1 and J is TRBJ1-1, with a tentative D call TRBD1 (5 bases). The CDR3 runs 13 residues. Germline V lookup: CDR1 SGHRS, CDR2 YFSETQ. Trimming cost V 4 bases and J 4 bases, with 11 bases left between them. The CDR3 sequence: CASSPPRGTEAFF. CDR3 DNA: TGCGCCAGCAGCCCACCAAGGGGCACTGAAGCTTTCTTT.

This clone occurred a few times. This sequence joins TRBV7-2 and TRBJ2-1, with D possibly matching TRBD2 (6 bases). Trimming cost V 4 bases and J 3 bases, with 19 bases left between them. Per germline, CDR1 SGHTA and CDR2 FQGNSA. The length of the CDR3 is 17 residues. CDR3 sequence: CASSSPSLGGHYNEQFF. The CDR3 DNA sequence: TGTGCCAGCAGCTCGCCGAGTTTGGGGGGTCACTACAATGAGCAGTTCTTC.

The CDR3 loop reads CASSSERGADTQYF. The CDR3 region has the DNA TGTGCCAGCAGCTCGGAGCGGGGGGCAGATACGCAGTATTTT. The chain couples TRBV9 to TRBJ2-3, with 9 bases identical to TRBD2. The V and J ends lost 4 bases and 4 bases, in that order; junction bases with no gene match: 4. The germline CDR1 and CDR2 sequences are SGDLS and YYNGEE. There are 14 residues in the CDR3.

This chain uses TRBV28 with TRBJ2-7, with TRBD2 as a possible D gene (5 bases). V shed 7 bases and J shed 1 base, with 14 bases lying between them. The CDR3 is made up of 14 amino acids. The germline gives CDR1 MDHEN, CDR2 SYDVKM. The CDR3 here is CASTPSGSSYEQYF. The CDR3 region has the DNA TGTGCCAGCACCCCCTCGGGGAGTTCCTACGAGCAGTACTTC.

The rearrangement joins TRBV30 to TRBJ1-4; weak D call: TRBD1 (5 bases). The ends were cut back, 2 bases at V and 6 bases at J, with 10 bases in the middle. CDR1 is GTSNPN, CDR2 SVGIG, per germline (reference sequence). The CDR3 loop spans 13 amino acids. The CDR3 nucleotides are TGTGCCTGGAGTCCCGGGGGAGATGAAAAACTGTTTTTT. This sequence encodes CAWSPGGDEKLFF.

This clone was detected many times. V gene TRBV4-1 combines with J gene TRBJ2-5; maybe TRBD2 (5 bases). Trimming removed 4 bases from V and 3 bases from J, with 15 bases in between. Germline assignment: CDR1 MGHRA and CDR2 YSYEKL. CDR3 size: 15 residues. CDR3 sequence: CASSPEGQAEETQYF. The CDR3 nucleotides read TGCGCCAGCAGCCCAGAGGGTCAAGCGGAAGAGACCCAGTACTTC.

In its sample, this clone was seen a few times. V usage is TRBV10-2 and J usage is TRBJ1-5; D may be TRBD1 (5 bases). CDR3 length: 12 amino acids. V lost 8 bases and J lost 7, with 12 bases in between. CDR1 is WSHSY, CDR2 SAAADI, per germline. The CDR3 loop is CASPGSGQPQHF. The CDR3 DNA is TGCGCCAGCCCAGGGTCAGGGCAGCCCCAGCATTTT.

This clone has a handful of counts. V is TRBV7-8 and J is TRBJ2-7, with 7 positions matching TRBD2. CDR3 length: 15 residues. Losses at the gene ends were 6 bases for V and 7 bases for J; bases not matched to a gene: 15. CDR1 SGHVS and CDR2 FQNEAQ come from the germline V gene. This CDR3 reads CASRPRLATLGEQYF. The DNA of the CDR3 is TGTGCCAGCAGACCTAGACTAGCAACACTCGGGGAGCAGTACTTC. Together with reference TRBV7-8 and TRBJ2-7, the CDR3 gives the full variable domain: GAGVSQSPRYKVAKRGQDVALRCDPISGHVSLFWYQQALGQGPEFLTYFQNEAQLDKSGLPSDRFFAERPEGSVSTLKIQRTQQEDSAVYLCASRPRLATLGEQYFGPGTRLTVT.

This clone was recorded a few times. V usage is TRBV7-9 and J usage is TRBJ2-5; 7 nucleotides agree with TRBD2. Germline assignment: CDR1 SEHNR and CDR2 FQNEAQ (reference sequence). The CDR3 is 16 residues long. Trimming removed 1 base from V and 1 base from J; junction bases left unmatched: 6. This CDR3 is CASSLGSGNVQETQYF. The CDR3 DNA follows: TGTGCCAGCAGCTTAGGGAGCGGGAATGTCCAAGAGACCCAGTACTTC.

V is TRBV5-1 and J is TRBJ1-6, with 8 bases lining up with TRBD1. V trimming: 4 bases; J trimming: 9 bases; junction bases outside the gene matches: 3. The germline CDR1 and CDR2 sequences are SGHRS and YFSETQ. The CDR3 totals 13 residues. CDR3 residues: CASSSDRGSPLHF. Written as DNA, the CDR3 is TGCGCCAGCAGCAGTGACAGGGGTTCACCCCTCCACTTT.

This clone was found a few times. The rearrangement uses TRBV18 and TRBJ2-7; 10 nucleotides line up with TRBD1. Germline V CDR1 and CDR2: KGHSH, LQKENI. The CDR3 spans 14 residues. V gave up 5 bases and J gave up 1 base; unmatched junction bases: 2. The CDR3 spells CASSGTGVSYEQYF. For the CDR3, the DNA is TGTGCCAGCTCAGGGACAGGGGTTTCCTACGAGCAGTACTTC.

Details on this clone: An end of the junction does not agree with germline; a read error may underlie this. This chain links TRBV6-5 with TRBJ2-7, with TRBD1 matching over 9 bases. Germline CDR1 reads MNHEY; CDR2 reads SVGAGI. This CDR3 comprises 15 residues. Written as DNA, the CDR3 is TGTGCCAGCAGCTACTCCCTGGGGACAGGGCGAGAGCAGTACTTC. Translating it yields CASSYSLGTGREQYF.

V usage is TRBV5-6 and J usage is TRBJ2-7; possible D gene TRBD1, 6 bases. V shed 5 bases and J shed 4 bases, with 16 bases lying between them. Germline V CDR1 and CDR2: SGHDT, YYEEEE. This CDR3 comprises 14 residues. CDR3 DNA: TGTGCCAGCAGTCTACAGGGTTCCTTTTACGAGCAGTACTTC. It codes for CASSLQGSFYEQYF.

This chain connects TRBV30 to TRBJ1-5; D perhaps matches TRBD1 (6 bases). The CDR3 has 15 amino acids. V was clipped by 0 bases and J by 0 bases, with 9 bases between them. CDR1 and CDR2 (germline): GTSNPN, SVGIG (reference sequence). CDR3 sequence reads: CAWSVGTNSNQPQHF. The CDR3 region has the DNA TGTGCCTGGAGTGTCGGGACAAATAGCAATCAGCCCCAGCATTTT.

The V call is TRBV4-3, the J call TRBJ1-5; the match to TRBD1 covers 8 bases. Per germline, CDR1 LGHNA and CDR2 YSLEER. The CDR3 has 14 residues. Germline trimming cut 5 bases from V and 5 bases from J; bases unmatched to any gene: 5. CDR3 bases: TGCGCCAGCAGCTTGGACAGGGAGTATCAGCCCCAGCATTTT. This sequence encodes CASSLDREYQPQHF.

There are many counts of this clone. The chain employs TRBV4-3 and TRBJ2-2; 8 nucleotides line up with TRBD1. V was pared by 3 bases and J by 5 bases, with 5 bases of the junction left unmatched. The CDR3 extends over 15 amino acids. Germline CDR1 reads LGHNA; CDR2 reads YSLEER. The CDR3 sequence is CASSQAQGATGELFF. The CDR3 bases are TGCGCCAGCAGCCAGGCGCAGGGGGCTACCGGGGAGCTGTTTTTT.

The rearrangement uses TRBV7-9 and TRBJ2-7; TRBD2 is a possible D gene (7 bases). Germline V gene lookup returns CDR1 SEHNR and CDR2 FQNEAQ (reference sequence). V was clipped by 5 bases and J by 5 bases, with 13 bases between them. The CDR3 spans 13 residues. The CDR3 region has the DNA TGTGCCAGCAGCCCAACAGGGAGGGACGAGCAGTACTTC. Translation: CASSPTGRDEQYF.

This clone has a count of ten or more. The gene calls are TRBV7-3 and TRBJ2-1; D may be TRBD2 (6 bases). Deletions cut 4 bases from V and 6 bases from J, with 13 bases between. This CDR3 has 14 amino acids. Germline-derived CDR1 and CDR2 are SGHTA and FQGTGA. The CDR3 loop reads CASSSGLISNEQFF. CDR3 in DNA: TGTGCCAGCAGCTCAGGACTAATTAGCAATGAGCAGTTCTTC.

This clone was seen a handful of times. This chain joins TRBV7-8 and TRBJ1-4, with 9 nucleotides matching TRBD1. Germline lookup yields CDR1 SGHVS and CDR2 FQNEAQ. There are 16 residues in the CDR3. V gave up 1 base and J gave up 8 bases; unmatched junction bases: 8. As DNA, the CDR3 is TGTGCCAGCAGCTTAGGAAGGACAGGGGTAATGGAAAAACTGTTTTTT. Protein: CASSLGRTGVMEKLFF. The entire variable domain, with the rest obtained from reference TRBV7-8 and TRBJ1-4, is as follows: GAGVSQSPRYKVAKRGQDVALRCDPISGHVSLFWYQQALGQGPEFLTYFQNEAQLDKSGLPSDRFFAERPEGSVSTLKIQRTQQEDSAVYLCASSLGRTGVMEKLFFGSGTQLSVL.

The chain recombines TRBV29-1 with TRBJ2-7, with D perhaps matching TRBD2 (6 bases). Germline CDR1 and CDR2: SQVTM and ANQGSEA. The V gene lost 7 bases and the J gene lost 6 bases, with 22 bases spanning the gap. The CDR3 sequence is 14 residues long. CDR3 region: CSAGDWRESVEQYF. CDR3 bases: TGCAGCGCCGGGGACTGGAGGGAATCGGTCGAGCAGTACTTC.

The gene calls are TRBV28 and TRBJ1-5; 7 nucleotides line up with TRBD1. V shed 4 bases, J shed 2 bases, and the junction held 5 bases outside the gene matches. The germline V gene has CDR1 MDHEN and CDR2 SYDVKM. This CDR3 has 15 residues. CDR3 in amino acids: CASSSTGAGNQPQHF. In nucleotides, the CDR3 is TGTGCCAGCAGTTCAACAGGGGCTGGCAATCAGCCCCAGCATTTT.

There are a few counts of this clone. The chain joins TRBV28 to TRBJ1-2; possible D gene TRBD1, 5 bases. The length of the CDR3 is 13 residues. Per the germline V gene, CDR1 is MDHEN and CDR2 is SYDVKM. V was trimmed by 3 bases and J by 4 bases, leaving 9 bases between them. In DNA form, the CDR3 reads TGTGCCAGCAGTTTGGGGCCGAGCTATGGCTACACCTTC. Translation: CASSLGPSYGYTF.

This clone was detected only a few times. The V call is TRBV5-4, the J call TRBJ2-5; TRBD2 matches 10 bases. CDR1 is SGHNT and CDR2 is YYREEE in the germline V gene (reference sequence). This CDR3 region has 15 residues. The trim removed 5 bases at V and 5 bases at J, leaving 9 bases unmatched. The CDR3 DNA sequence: TGTGCCAGCAGAGTCAGCGGGGGGGCTGGGGAGACCCAGTACTTC. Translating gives CASRVSGGAGETQYF.

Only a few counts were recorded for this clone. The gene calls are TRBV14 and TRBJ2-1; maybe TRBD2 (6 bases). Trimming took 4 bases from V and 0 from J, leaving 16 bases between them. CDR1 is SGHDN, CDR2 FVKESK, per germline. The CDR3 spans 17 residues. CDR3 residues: CASSPYGGTSSYNEQFF. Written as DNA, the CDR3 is TGTGCCAGCAGCCCCTATGGGGGGACCAGCTCCTACAATGAGCAGTTCTTC. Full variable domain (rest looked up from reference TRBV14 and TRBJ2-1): EAGVTQFPSHSVIEKGQTVTLRCDPISGHDNLYWYRRVMGKEIKFLLHFVKESKQDESGMPNNRFLAERTGGTYSTLKVQPAELEDSGVYFCASSPYGGTSSYNEQFFGPGTRLTVL.

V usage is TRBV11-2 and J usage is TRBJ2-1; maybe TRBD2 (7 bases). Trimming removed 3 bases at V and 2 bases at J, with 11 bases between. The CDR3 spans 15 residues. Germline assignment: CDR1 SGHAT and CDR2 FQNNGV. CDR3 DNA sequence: TGTGCCAGCAGCTTGGGGCGGGGGCCCTACAATGAGCAGTTCTTC. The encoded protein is CASSLGRGPYNEQFF.

The CDR3, as DNA: TGTGCCAGCAGTTACAGGGGATATAGCGGGGAGCTGTTTTTT. This gives the protein CASSYRGYSGELFF. The chain combines TRBV6-5 with TRBJ2-2, with D perhaps TRBD1 (5 bases). With 2 bases removed from V and 7 bases from J, the gap between germline ends came to 11 bases. CDR1 and CDR2 (germline): MNHEY, SVGAGI. This CDR3 is 14 amino acids long.